A single TCR beta chain is shown here with its context. The target antigen is unknown. The record originates from a study of T cell responses to AZD1222 COVID-19 vaccine. Study-level findings and limits: Donors were largely white British and mainly female; clonal diversity was possibly underestimated.

Some clones are missing from TCRdb's copy, which holds only in-frame ones; the method was immunoSEQ multiplex PCR. The data contain tens of thousands of clones, 65% to 80% of them seen just once; the ten biggest clones take up about an eighth. The clonotype comes from an adult in good health. Source: peripheral blood, taken on day 0 of AZD1222 vaccination.

CDR3 coding DNA: TGTGCCAGCAGCTTAAGTCGCGGGGGGGCCGGCGGGGAGCTGTTTTTT. Translating gives CASSLSRGGAGGELFF. The genes are TRBV7-2 and TRBJ2-2, with 9 bases fitting TRBD2. Trimming at V came to 2 bases and at J to 7 bases, leaving 8 bases not matched to a gene. Germline V CDR1 and CDR2: SGHTA, FQGNSA. The CDR3 totals 16 residues.